This entry lists 14 T cell receptor beta chains sequenced from one sample in a study of T cell repertoires in cytomegalovirus infection. TCRdb processed the reads anew with MiXCR; each CDR3 protein has one entry. In the table there are some 400,000 distinct CDR3 sequences, approximately 33% of which are singletons. Sequencing was done on a sample of PBMCs. These receptors were obtained from a human donor in good health (CMV status not recorded). Some clones in this sample may be carry-over from other donors' samples.

This clonotype was observed many times. The chain is built from TRBV11-2 and TRBJ2-1, with 11 bases matching TRBD2. The CDR3 length is 16 residues. J was trimmed by 8 bases and V by 5 bases; bases with no gene match: 11. Per the germline V gene, CDR1 is SGHAT and CDR2 is FQNNGV. In DNA form, the CDR3 reads TGTGCCAGCAGCAGGATTAGCGGGGGGGCCTTGGATGAGCAGTTCTTC. Protein product: CASSRISGGALDEQFF.

This clonotype was seen only a few times. This chain uses TRBV19 with TRBJ1-2; 9 bases align to TRBD1. CDR3 size: 17 residues. The J segment lost 4 bases and the V segment lost 0 bases, leaving 9 bases of the junction unmatched. Germline values: CDR1 LNHDA, CDR2 SQIVND (reference sequence). The CDR3 bases are TGTGCCAGTAGTATAGATCCCCTGACAGGGGGACCCTATGGCTACACCTTC. Its protein product is CASSIDPLTGGPYGYTF.

The V gene is TRBV15, the J gene TRBJ1-1, with a possible D match to TRBD1 (5 bases). Germline CDR1 and CDR2: LNHNV and YYDKDF (reference sequence). The CDR3 loop spans 13 amino acids. V was pared by 0 bases and J by 5 bases, with 7 bases between. The CDR3 nucleotides are TGTGCCACCAGCAGAGATGGGGGTACTGAAGCTTTCTTT. Translated, it gives CATSRDGGTEAFF.

In nucleotides, the CDR3 is TGCGCCAGCACCCCCCGACTAGCGGGGGGATACAATGAGCAGTTCTTC. It encodes CASTPRLAGGYNEQFF. The chain links TRBV5-1 to TRBJ2-1; 13 bases match TRBD2. The V gene's germline CDR1 is SGHRS and CDR2 YFSETQ. J gave up 4 bases and V 6 bases, and 7 bases lay outside the gene matches. CDR3 length equals 16 residues.

This chain connects TRBV6-5 to TRBJ1-2; D uncertain. The germline V gene has CDR1 MNHEY and CDR2 SVGAGI. There are 14 residues in the CDR3. V lost 0 bases and J lost 5, with 10 bases in between. CDR3 amino acids: CASSYSDTAYGYTF. The CDR3 bases are TGTGCCAGCAGTTACTCAGACACCGCATATGGCTACACCTTC.

The V gene is TRBV12-3 or TRBV12-4, the J gene TRBJ1-2; D not certain. The CDR3 is 13 residues long. V was clipped by 1 base and J by 8 bases, with 11 bases between them. CDR3 bases: TGTGCCAGCAGTTTAGAGGGATGGCTAGGCTACACCTTC. Amino acids: CASSLEGWLGYTF.

CDR3 loop: CASSELGQGKGYTEAFF. In DNA, the CDR3 is TGTGCCAGCAGTGAATTGGGACAGGGGAAGGGGTACACTGAAGCTTTCTTT. The chain combines TRBV2 with TRBJ1-1; TRBD1 agrees at 10 bases. Germline V gene sequence: CDR1 SNHLY, CDR2 FYNNEI. V lost 2 bases and J lost 3; bases outside the gene matches: 9. The CDR3 loop spans 17 amino acids.

This clonotype was seen a handful of times. The genes are TRBV5-1 and TRBJ1-5, with a possible D match to TRBD1 (5 bases). The CDR3 is made up of 15 amino acids. Germline V lookup: CDR1 SGHRS, CDR2 YFSETQ. V was pared by 0 bases and J by 6 bases, with 13 bases between. CDR3 DNA: TGCGCCAGCAGCTTGGACCCGGGACCTAGTCAGCCCCAGCATTTT. Amino acids: CASSLDPGPSQPQHF.

In this sample, this clonotype turned up a few times. V usage is TRBV23-1 and J usage is TRBJ1-5; 7 nucleotides line up with TRBD1. TRBV23-1 is assigned to the ORF class and has an uncertain function. V dropped 4 bases and J dropped 5; count of bases not matched to a gene: 11. There are 16 residues in the CDR3. CDR3 nucleotides: TGCGCCAGCAGTCTCGCTTTGACAGGGCGTGATCAGCCCCAGCATTTT. Amino acid sequence: CASSLALTGRDQPQHF.

The rearrangement links TRBV20-1 to TRBJ1-5; TRBD1 might be the D (6 bases). The V end was cut by 6 bases, the J end by 7 bases, with 13 bases between. This CDR3 has 12 residues. The germline V gene encodes CDR1 DFQATT and CDR2 SNEGSKA (reference sequence). The CDR3 loop reads CSAQGSKQPQHF. The CDR3 nucleotides read TGCAGTGCCCAGGGGTCGAAACAGCCCCAGCATTTT.

The chain joins TRBV27 to TRBJ2-7; 8 bases fit TRBD2. The CDR3 totals 14 residues. Germline V gene lookup returns CDR1 MNHEY and CDR2 SMNVEV (reference sequence). After removal of 7 bases from V and 4 bases from J, the junction contained 9 bases not matched to a gene. The CDR3 region has the DNA TGTGCCAGCACCCAGATTAGCGGGGAGTACGAGCAGTACTTC. Translation gives CASTQISGEYEQYF.

The rearrangement links TRBV19 to TRBJ2-6; no clear D gene. Looked up from germline, CDR1 is LNHDA and CDR2 is SQIVND (reference sequence). V gave up 10 bases and J gave up 1 base, with 8 bases separating them. The CDR3 is 13 amino acids. The CDR3: CATAASGANVLTF. The CDR3 DNA is TGTGCCACCGCCGCGTCTGGGGCCAACGTCCTGACTTTC.

This clonotype was detected a few times. The gene calls are TRBV20-1 and TRBJ2-5, with TRBD2 matching 7 bases. Germline-derived CDR1 and CDR2 are DFQATT and SNEGSKA (reference sequence). CDR3 size: 14 residues. Trimming removed 1 base from V and 1 base from J; junction bases left unmatched: 3. CDR3 DNA: TGCAGTGCTAGAGCGGGCGGGGGCCAAGAGACCCAGTACTTC. Translated: CSARAGGGQETQYF.

The chain links TRBV5-5 to TRBJ2-7, with 10 bases identical to TRBD1. The junction had 2 bases not matched to a gene; V was cut back by 0 bases and J by 5 bases. Germline CDR1 is SGHKS and CDR2 is YYEKEE (reference sequence). This CDR3 has 14 residues. The CDR3 region is CASSLGQGANEQYF. The CDR3 bases are TGTGCCAGCAGCTTGGGACAGGGGGCCAACGAGCAGTACTTC. The full variable domain, in which reference TRBV5-5 and TRBJ2-7 provide the parts outside the CDR3, is DAGVTQSPTHLIKTRGQQVTLRCSPISGHKSVSWYQQVLGQGPQFIFQYYEKEERGRGNFPDRFSARQFPNYSSELNVNALLLGDSALYLCASSLGQGANEQYFGPGTRLTVT.